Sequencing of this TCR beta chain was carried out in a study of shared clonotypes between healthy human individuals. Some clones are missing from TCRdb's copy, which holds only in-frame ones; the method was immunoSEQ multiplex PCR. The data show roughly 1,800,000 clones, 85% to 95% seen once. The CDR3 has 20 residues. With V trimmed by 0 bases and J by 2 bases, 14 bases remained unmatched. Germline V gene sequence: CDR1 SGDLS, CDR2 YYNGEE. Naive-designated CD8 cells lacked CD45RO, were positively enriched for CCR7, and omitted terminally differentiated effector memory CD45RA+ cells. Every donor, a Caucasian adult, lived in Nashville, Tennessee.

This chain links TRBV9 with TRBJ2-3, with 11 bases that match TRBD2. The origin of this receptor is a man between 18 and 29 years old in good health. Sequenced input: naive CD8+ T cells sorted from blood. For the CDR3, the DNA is TGTGCCAGCAGCGTAGGGCCTAGCGGGGGGATCCTCCTAAACACAGATACGCAGTATTTT. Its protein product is CASSVGPSGGILLNTDTQYF.